This T cell receptor (beta chain) was identified during a study of blood T cell repertoires in COVID-19. Across the whole study: Sites in the United States, Italy and Spain provided acute and convalescent COVID-19 samples.

Deletions cut 1 base from V and 6 bases from J, with 7 bases between. Germline-derived CDR1 and CDR2 are MDHEN and SYDVKM. The CDR3 sequence is 12 residues long. Original processing methods: How many nucleated cells were present was estimated from reference gene primer amplification. Method: immunoSEQ multiplex PCR; TCRdb's copy keeps in-frame clones and lacks some. The V and J calls and clone size come from that table; D and trimming were worked out from the DNA. The data hold about 210,000 clones, with about four fifths observed a single time. Participants came from about two dozen US areas, aged about 18 to 89 years. Cohorts were determined from participant-reported clinical history.

V is TRBV28 and J is TRBJ2-7, with D unresolved. The sequence was collected from a woman in her forties or fifties with acute COVID-19. Input material: PBMCs or T cells enriched from blood (not recorded which). This chain's CDR3 is CASSLFAGEQYF. CDR3 in DNA: TGTGCCAGCAGTTTATTTGCAGGCGAGCAGTACTTC.